This T cell receptor beta chain was captured in a study of blood T cell repertoires in COVID-19 (dated by TCRdb to 2019 to 2021). With respect to the entire study: The collaborator samples originated in the United States, Italy and Spain and spanned the acute and convalescent phases of COVID-19. The material from the prospective study consisted of cDNA or gDNA derived from T cells, B-cell-depleted T cells, or PBMCs. Subjects who had been exposed to COVID-19, were actively infected with it, or had recovered from it provided the deeply sampled blood TCRbeta repertoires that made up the dataset. The repertoires were released in a freely available public database meant as a resource for research on the immune response to SARS-CoV-2. Samples came from the ongoing ImmuneRACE study (first 160 participants) plus 1,254 subjects from 6 global collaborators. A de-identified subject ID, COVID-19 status, age in years and sex were almost always included in the sample metadata. Where HLA class I and class II types were available, the types were taken from metadata supplied by the sample provider, not from assay-based typing.

TCRbeta CDR3 regions were amplified from genomic DNA by means of the immunoSEQ Assay, a bias-controlled multiplex PCR. In the authors' own workflow: Nucleated cell counts per sample were estimated from amplification of reference gene primers within the assay. To quantify the absolute abundance of each unique TCRbeta CDR3 rearrangement, sequence reads were collapsed and filtered. Productive Simpson clonality was computed per sample as the square root of Simpson's diversity index over productive rearrangements. TCRdb retrieved this table from immuneACCESS and kept in-frame rearrangements only. Not all clones are present; in checked studies, unresolved V genes account for under half, and no reason is known for the remainder. V and J calls and clone size are as listed in that table; D and trimming were resolved from the DNA. For this sample there are 180,000 or so clones; more than 75% appear just once. The ten top clones hold roughly 14% of the sample.

According to the germline V gene (reference sequence), CDR1 reads LNHNV and CDR2 reads YYDKDF. CDR3 length: 13 amino acids, cysteine to phenylalanine. CDR3 DNA is the only sequence kept; it has 39 bases, read in frame from the first base. V is clipped by 0 bases and J by 8 bases, and the sequence between their germline boundaries is 10 bases long. Participants in the prospective study were aged roughly 18 to 90 years, lived in 20 to 30 United States geographic areas, and enrolled through a virtual design. To assign participants to cohorts, the prospective study relied on clinical history that participants themselves reported in a screening survey and a study questionnaire. A participant counted as exposed if, within 2 weeks of entering the study, that participant had been in contact with someone who had a PCR-confirmed or clinician-diagnosed COVID-19 case. Mobile phlebotomists in the prospective study collected whole blood, serum and a nasopharyngeal or oropharyngeal swab from every participant. Over a roughly two-month period, participants in the prospective study had the option of providing additional blood draws and questionnaires. Before DNA extraction, blood samples from the prospective study were shipped at room temperature or frozen.

Results the study describes overall, beyond this receptor: The quantity of clinical and demographic metadata differed by source and by participant and was supplied without curation.

In regard to this clone: Its antigen is unknown. No base-level quality is on record; no much larger clone is a single base apart. In the same sample, other DNA sequences code for this CDR3.

This TCR was sampled from a man in his sixties who had been exposed to COVID-19. Sequenced sample: PBMCs or T cells enriched from blood (not recorded which). This sequence uses TRBV15 and TRBJ1-2, and TRBD1 may be the D gene, going by 5 matching bases. The nucleotides are TGTGCCACCAGCAGAGAGGGGGGGTACGGCTACACCTTC. Translated, it gives CATSREGGYGYTF. Full variable domain (CDR3 extended with the reference TRBV15 and TRBJ1-2 proteins): DAMVIQNPRYQVTQFGKPVTLSCSQTLNHNVMYWYQQKSSQAPKLLFHYYDKDFNNEADTPDNFQSRRPNTSFCFLDIRSPGLGDTAMYLCATSREGGYGYTFGSGTRLTVV.